This entry lists 30 T cell receptor beta chains sequenced from one sample in a study of OX40 agonist ivuxolimab in advanced cancers. Generated by immunoSEQ multiplex PCR, the TCRdb table keeps only in-frame clones and is missing some. Of 75,000 to 95,000 clones listed, about 91% are singletons. This sample comprised CD4+ or CD8+ T cells sorted from blood, obtained in a trial of the OX40 agonist ivuxolimab. The receptors derive from an adult with an advanced solid tumor such as melanoma, head and neck, liver or kidney cancer.

V usage is TRBV11-2 and J usage is TRBJ2-7; possible D gene TRBD1, 6 bases. Germline CDR1 is SGHAT and CDR2 is FQNNGV. V was clipped by 5 bases and J by 2 bases, with 16 bases between them. The CDR3 sequence is 15 residues long. The DNA for the CDR3 is TGTGCCAGCAGCCCCGGGCCAGGGGACCCCTACGAGCAGTACTTC. Its translation is CASSPGPGDPYEQYF.

The chain carries TRBV5-6 and TRBJ2-5; 11 positions match TRBD2. The germline CDR1 and CDR2 sequences are SGHDT and YYEEEE. Germline trimming cut 3 bases from V and 2 bases from J; bases unmatched to any gene: 6. CDR3 length: 16 amino acids. CDR3 bases: TGTGCCAGCAGCTCCCCCGGGACTAGCGGACAAGAGACCCAGTACTTC. The encoded protein is CASSSPGTSGQETQYF.

This sequence joins TRBV5-4 and TRBJ1-2; a possible D gene is TRBD1 (6 bases). The ends were cut back, 1 base at V and 4 bases at J, with 11 bases in the middle. This CDR3 comprises 14 residues. The germline gives CDR1 SGHNT, CDR2 YYREEE (reference sequence). CDR3 sequence: CASSLPTGIYGYTF. Written as DNA, the CDR3 is TGTGCCAGCAGCTTGCCCACAGGGATCTATGGCTACACCTTC.

The CDR3 bases are TGTGCCAGCAGTTCCCGTGGGGTGGGCACTGAAGCTTTCTTT. This gives the protein CASSSRGVGTEAFF. The chain has TRBV6-5 and TRBJ1-1; D is ambiguous. Germline-derived CDR1 and CDR2 are MNHEY and SVGAGI. This CDR3 has 14 residues. The germline V and J ends were trimmed by 4 bases and 4 bases, with 13 bases remaining between them.

V and J are TRBV7-9 and TRBJ2-7, with 10 nucleotides matching TRBD2. Trimming cost V 2 bases and J 6 bases; bases outside gene matches: 7. From germline, CDR1 is SEHNR and CDR2 FQNEAQ (reference sequence). The CDR3 consists of 15 residues. The CDR3 DNA reads as TGTGCCAGCAGCTTAACTAGCGGGATCTTAGCCGAGCAGTACTTC. Translated: CASSLTSGILAEQYF.

This clone was seen a handful of times. J is TRBJ1-2 and V is TRBV30, with D tentatively TRBD1 (5 bases). Deletions cut 7 bases from V and 5 bases from J, with 17 bases between. The length of the CDR3 is 13 residues. CDR1 is GTSNPN and CDR2 is SVGIG in the germline V gene (reference sequence). The CDR3: CALPRAGIYGYTF. CDR3 DNA: TGTGCCTTACCTCGGGCAGGGATTTATGGCTACACCTTC. Based on the CDR3 plus reference TRBV30 and TRBJ1-2, the full variable domain is SQTIHQWPATLVQPVGSPLSLECTVEGTSNPNLYWYRQAAGRGLQLLFYSVGIGQISSEVPQNLSASRPQDRQFILSSKKLLLSDSGFYLCALPRAGIYGYTFGSGTRLTVV.

This rearrangement joins TRBV19 to TRBJ2-2, with 8 bases lining up with TRBD1. The CDR3 spans 17 residues. Germline V gene sequence: CDR1 LNHDA, CDR2 SQIVND (reference sequence). The V segment lost 5 bases and the J segment 0 bases; nucleotides outside the gene matches: 8. This CDR3 is CASSPLLGQANTGELFF. CDR3 DNA sequence: TGTGCCAGTAGTCCCCTTTTGGGACAGGCGAACACCGGGGAGCTGTTTTTT.

J is TRBJ1-2 and V is TRBV27, with D perhaps TRBD1 (6 bases). Germline-derived CDR1 and CDR2 are MNHEY and SMNVEV (reference sequence). Deletions cut 6 bases from V and 4 bases from J, with 12 bases between. This CDR3 spans 13 amino acids. CDR3 in amino acids: CASSPTGRYGYTF. CDR3 nucleotide sequence: TGTGCCAGCAGCCCGACAGGACGCTATGGCTACACCTTC.

The chain is built from TRBV5-4 and TRBJ1-1; D unresolved. With 4 bases removed from V and 1 base from J, the gap between germline ends came to 8 bases. Germline CDR1 reads SGHNT; CDR2 reads YYREEE (reference sequence). The CDR3 has 13 amino acids. CDR3: CASSRSGNTEAFF. CDR3 coding DNA: TGTGCCAGCAGCCGCTCAGGGAACACTGAAGCTTTCTTT.

This clone has only a few counts. This rearrangement joins TRBV7-9 to TRBJ1-1; tentative D call: TRBD1 (5 bases). The CDR3 is 13 amino acids. V was trimmed by 0 bases and J by 5 bases, leaving 7 bases between them. CDR1 and CDR2 from the germline V gene are SEHNR and FQNEAQ (reference sequence). CDR3 region: CASSLARQTEAFF. The CDR3 nucleotides are TGTGCCAGCAGCTTAGCAAGACAGACTGAAGCTTTCTTT.

The V and J genes are TRBV10-3 and TRBJ2-1; TRBD2 is a possible D gene (6 bases). Germline V lookup: CDR1 ENHRY, CDR2 SYGVKD. CDR3 length: 16 amino acids. V lost 2 bases and J 7 bases, leaving 18 bases between the germline ends. This CDR3 reads CAISESVTGETNEQFF. The CDR3 nucleotides are TGTGCCATCAGTGAGAGTGTAACGGGGGAAACTAATGAGCAGTTCTTC.

The rearrangement joins TRBV4-2 to TRBJ2-1; D remains unclear. V lost 4 bases to trimming and J lost 5 bases, with 15 bases between them. The CDR3 has 15 amino acids. Germline V gives CDR1 LGHNA, CDR2 YNFKEQ. The CDR3 region is CASSRPGNADNEQFF. CDR3 DNA sequence: TGTGCCAGCAGCCGACCTGGAAACGCCGACAATGAGCAGTTCTTC.

This chain connects TRBV30 to TRBJ2-3; either TRBD1 or TRBD2 may supply D (6 bases each). CDR3 length: 15 residues. CDR1 is GTSNPN, CDR2 SVGIG, per germline (reference sequence). Trimming took off 3 bases at V and 2 bases at J, with 15 bases between the two ends. The CDR3 DNA reads as TGTGCCTGGAGCATTCAAGGGGGGCTCACAGATACGCAGTATTTT. Amino acid sequence: CAWSIQGGLTDTQYF.

CDR3 residues: CACLQGVETQYF. The DNA of the CDR3 is TGTGCCTGTCTACAGGGGGTGGAGACCCAGTACTTC. The chain is built from TRBV30 and TRBJ2-5; TRBD1 aligns across 8 bases. CDR3 length equals 12 residues. With V trimmed by 6 bases and J by 5 bases, 5 bases remained unmatched. The germline gives CDR1 GTSNPN, CDR2 SVGIG (reference sequence).

CDR3 loop: CASDFRWGAAETQYF. The CDR3 DNA reads as TGTGCCAGCGACTTCCGGTGGGGGGCCGCGGAGACCCAGTACTTC. The chain carries TRBV11-3 and TRBJ2-5; D tentatively fits TRBD1 or TRBD2 (6 bases each). The ends were cut back, 8 bases at V and 5 bases at J, with 21 bases in the middle. Germline V CDR1 and CDR2: SGHNT, YENEEA. There are 15 residues in the CDR3.

CDR3 sequence reads: CASTLRGVFPGNTIYF. The CDR3 DNA follows: TGTGCCAGCACCCTCAGGGGGGTATTCCCTGGAAACACCATATATTTT. The J gene is TRBJ1-3, the V gene TRBV2; 7 positions agree with TRBD1. This CDR3 is built from 16 residues. With 7 bases clipped from V and 2 bases from J, the junction kept 11 bases outside the gene matches. CDR1 and CDR2 (germline): SNHLY, FYNNEI.

Concerning this clone itself: A junction boundary mismatches the germline segment, possibly from a read error. This chain connects TRBV30 to TRBJ1-2; a possible D gene is TRBD1 (6 bases). Looked up from germline, CDR1 is GTSNPN and CDR2 is SVGIG (reference sequence). This CDR3 has 13 amino acids. CDR3 protein: CAWSVHRATFTDF. The CDR3 DNA follows: TGTGCCTGGAGTGTACACAGGGCGACATTTACGGACTTC. Filled out from reference TRBV30 and TRBJ1-2, the complete variable domain reads SQTIHQWPATLVQPVGSPLSLECTVEGTSNPNLYWYRQAAGRGLQLLFYSVGIGQISSEVPQNLSASRPQDRQFILSSKKLLLSDSGFYLCAWSVHRATFTDFGSGTRLTVV.

The chain recombines TRBV2 with TRBJ2-5; D remains ambiguous. This CDR3 is built from 13 residues. With 0 bases removed from V and 3 bases from J, the gap between germline ends came to 5 bases. In germline, CDR1 is SNHLY, CDR2 FYNNEI. CDR3 region: CASSEAGKETQYF. CDR3 coding DNA: TGTGCCAGCAGTGAAGCAGGGAAAGAGACCCAGTACTTC.

This clone was seen a single time. The chain joins TRBV5-4 to TRBJ2-3; 9 bases agree with TRBD2. Germline loops: CDR1 SGHNT, CDR2 YYREEE (reference sequence). With 2 bases clipped from V and 5 bases from J, the junction kept 3 bases outside the gene matches. The CDR3 is 14 amino acids. The CDR3 sequence: CASSLELAGDTQYF. CDR3 nucleotides: TGTGCCAGCAGCTTAGAACTAGCGGGAGATACGCAGTATTTT.

This chain links TRBV4-1 with TRBJ2-7, with 7 bases aligning to TRBD1. The trim removed 1 base at V and 1 base at J, leaving 4 bases unmatched. This CDR3 comprises 15 residues. Germline V gene lookup returns CDR1 MGHRA and CDR2 YSYEKL. The chain's CDR3 is CASSQAGTVSYEQYF. CDR3 DNA sequence: TGCGCCAGCAGCCAAGCCGGGACAGTGTCCTACGAGCAGTACTTC.

This chain uses TRBV7-9 with TRBJ1-1, with TRBD1 matching over 9 bases. Trimming cost V 5 bases and J 7 bases; bases outside gene matches: 8. The CDR3 is 14 amino acids. Germline lookup yields CDR1 SEHNR and CDR2 FQNEAQ (reference sequence). CDR3 in DNA: TGTGCCAGCAGCCTAGGGACAGGGAGAGATGAAGCTTTCTTT. Translating gives CASSLGTGRDEAFF. Using reference TRBV7-9 and TRBJ1-1 for the parts outside the CDR3, the full variable domain is DTGVSQNPRHKITKRGQNVTFRCDPISEHNRLYWYRQTLGQGPEFLTYFQNEAQLEKSRLLSDRFSAERPKGSFSTLEIQRTEQGDSAMYLCASSLGTGRDEAFFGQGTRLTVV.

In its sample, this clone was seen a few times. The chain employs TRBV11-3 and TRBJ1-5; the D is unclear. CDR1 and CDR2 from the germline V gene are SGHNT and YENEEA. The CDR3 loop spans 16 amino acids. Between the trimmed V and J ends, which lost 0 bases and 2 bases, there was a span of 11 bases. The CDR3 loop is CASSLDGEEGNQPQHF. DNA of the CDR3: TGTGCCAGCAGCTTAGACGGTGAGGAGGGCAATCAGCCCCAGCATTTT. Supplemented by reference TRBV11-3 and TRBJ1-5, the full variable domain reads EAGVVQSPRYKIIEKKQPVAFWCNPISGHNTLYWYLQNLGQGPELLIRYENEEAVDDSQLPKDRFSAERLKGVDSTLKIQPAELGDSAVYLCASSLDGEEGNQPQHFGDGTRLSIL.

The chain is built from TRBV6-6 and TRBJ1-3, with D unclear. CDR3 length equals 16 residues. V lost 6 bases and J lost 3, with 18 bases in between. Per germline, CDR1 MNHNY and CDR2 SVGAGI (reference sequence). This CDR3 reads CASSRPGPSFGNTIYF. Written as DNA, the CDR3 is TGTGCCAGCAGCCGACCCGGACCGAGTTTTGGAAACACCATATATTTT.

The table lists this clone with a count of one. The same CDR3 is also encoded by other DNA sequences in this sample. The V gene is TRBV5-1, the J gene TRBJ2-3; D not resolved. V was clipped by 0 bases and J by 0 bases, with 5 bases between them. There are 14 residues in the CDR3. Germline V CDR1 and CDR2: SGHRS, YFSETQ. The CDR3 sequence: CASSLAASTDTQYF. The CDR3 coding sequence is TGCGCCAGCAGCTTGGCGGCTAGCACAGATACGCAGTATTTT.

The chain is built from TRBV29-1 and TRBJ1-3, with D unclear. V shed 2 bases and J shed 4 bases, with 6 bases lying between them. The germline CDR1 and CDR2 sequences are SQVTM and ANQGSEA. The CDR3 sequence is 12 residues long. CDR3 DNA: TGCAGCGTTGAATTGGGAGGAAACACCATATATTTT. Translating gives CSVELGGNTIYF. The entire variable domain, with the rest obtained from reference TRBV29-1 and TRBJ1-3, is as follows: SAVISQKPSRDICQRGTSLTIQCQVDSQVTMMFWYRQQPGQSLTLIATANQGSEATYESGFVIDKFPISRPNLTFSTLTVSNMSPEDSSIYLCSVELGGNTIYFGEGSWLTVV.

The sample holds one count of this clone. The rearrangement links TRBV21-1 to TRBJ2-3. TRBV21-1 is reported as a pseudogene. This CDR3 is built from 13 residues. CDR3 nucleotides: TGTGCCACCCCTGGGGGTTATGCGAGGACGCAGTATTTT. It codes for CATPGGYARTQYF.

The J gene is TRBJ1-1, the V gene TRBV18; D uncertain. Germline V gene sequence: CDR1 KGHSH, CDR2 LQKENI. Trimming cost V 6 bases and J 4 bases, with 12 bases left between them. The CDR3 consists of 13 residues. CDR3 sequence: CASSLVEGTEAFF. Here the CDR3 DNA reads TGTGCCAGCTCTCTTGTAGAGGGCACTGAAGCTTTCTTT. The variable domain in full, completed from reference TRBV18 and TRBJ1-1, reads NAGVMQNPRHLVRRRGQEARLRCSPMKGHSHVYWYRQLPEEGLKFMVYLQKENIIDESGMPKERFSAEFPKEGPSILRIQQVVRGDSAAYFCASSLVEGTEAFFGQGTRLTVV.

V gene TRBV2 combines with J gene TRBJ2-3; unclear D gene. Trimming left V 6 bases short and J 6 bases short, with 22 bases between. Germline V gene data show CDR1 as SNHLY and CDR2 as FYNNEI. The CDR3 spans 16 residues. CDR3 bases: TGTGCCAGCAGCTCCGTGACTGGATGGTCTGGGGATACGCAGTATTTT. Translating gives CASSSVTGWSGDTQYF.

The chain uses TRBV25-1 and TRBJ2-5; the match to TRBD1 covers 8 bases. Germline values: CDR1 MGHDK, CDR2 SYGVNS. The CDR3 contains 14 residues. The trim removed 6 bases at V and 5 bases at J, leaving 8 bases unmatched. CDR3 amino acids: CASRDDRGGETQYF. DNA for the CDR3: TGTGCCAGCAGGGACGACAGGGGTGGGGAGACCCAGTACTTC.

The chain joins TRBV7-9 to TRBJ1-4; a possible D gene is TRBD1 (6 bases). Trimming took 6 bases from V and 7 from J, leaving 18 bases between them. The CDR3 spans 15 residues. The germline gives CDR1 SEHNR, CDR2 FQNEAQ (reference sequence). CDR3 in DNA: TGTGCCAGCAGTCCCATGTCAGGGGCAGGTGAAAAACTGTTTTTT. This translates into CASSPMSGAGEKLFF. The full variable domain, in which reference TRBV7-9 and TRBJ1-4 provide the parts outside the CDR3, is DTGVSQNPRHKITKRGQNVTFRCDPISEHNRLYWYRQTLGQGPEFLTYFQNEAQLEKSRLLSDRFSAERPKGSFSTLEIQRTEQGDSAMYLCASSPMSGAGEKLFFGSGTQLSVL.